This T cell receptor (beta chain) derives from a study of cytomegalovirus exposure and HLA in healthy donors. Study-wide results and caveats: Most sequenced TCRs were rare (though some public TCRs occurred in many donors).

The donors were members of the validation cohort, which comprised 90 to 150 subjects and was separate from the first cohort of several hundred subjects. The CDR3 covers 13 residues. Germline V gene data show CDR1 as MNHEY and CDR2 as SVGAGI. The V end was cut by 0 bases, the J end by 7 bases, with 7 bases between. As to this clone: Its target is not known.

Using immunoSEQ multiplex PCR, the repertoire was profiled, and TCRdb retains in-frame clones only, with some absent. This table has roughly 67,000 clones, approximately 91% appearing once. The sample taken for sequencing was PBMCs. The gene calls are TRBV6-5 and TRBJ1-5; D is ambiguous. The TCR comes from a man in his late teens or twenties in good health and CMV-seronegative. Here the CDR3 DNA reads TGTGCCAGCAGTTACTCTCGGTGGCAGCCCCAGCATTTT. This codes for CASSYSRWQPQHF.